This T cell receptor (beta chain) stems from a study of CD8+CD57+ T cells in acquired aplastic anemia. Whole-study context: Mean DNA quantity obtained from sorted CD4+ and CD8+ cells was about 3 ug.

This clonotype was counted only a few times. Its matching antigen is unknown. Study-wide results and limits: The same twenty-nine CD8+ CDR3 sequences occurred in patients and in controls.

This CDR3 has 13 residues. CDR1 and CDR2 from the germline V gene are SEHNR and FQNEAQ (reference sequence). The V end lost 1 base, the J end lost 1 base, and 5 bases lay between the germline ends. It was patients with CD8+CD57+ cell expansion by flow cytometry who were chosen for sequencing. With no exception, the patients had severe acquired aplastic anemia. The template for TCR beta VDJ and CDR3 sequence profiling was genomic DNA. Each CDR3 protein is one row after TCRdb ran MiXCR on the reads. Here the sample spans about 160,000 distinct CDR3 sequences, 47% being singletons. The clonotype was recovered from a human donor with aplastic anemia. The V gene is TRBV7-9, the J gene TRBJ2-7; D remains unclear. Sequencing was carried out using sorted CD4+, CD8+, or CD8+CD57+ T cells (not recorded which) from PBMCs. CDR3 in amino acids: CASSLVWSYEQYF. The CDR3 bases are TGTGCCAGCAGCTTAGTTTGGTCCTACGAGCAGTACTTC.